Shown below are 19 T cell receptor beta chains from a single sample sequenced in a study of T-cell reconstitution after alpha-beta-depleted transplantation in children. Unique molecular identifiers tagged the TCRbeta library. TCRdb re-called the PCR reads through MiXCR, storing one row per CDR3 protein. Among about 900,000 distinct CDR3 sequences, about 29% were seen once, and the ten largest hold roughly 28%. The sequenced sample was PBMCs, mostly from graft donor cells, obtained 360 days after TCRalphabeta/CD19-depleted stem cell transplant. The source is a boy under three years old who had a stem cell transplant for SCID, so the T cells may come from the graft donor.

This clonotype was found a few times. V gene TRBV18 combines with J gene TRBJ2-3; D gene ambiguous. The CDR3 is 13 amino acids. Germline V gene data show CDR1 as KGHSH and CDR2 as LQKENI. The ends were cut back, 0 bases at V and 6 bases at J, with 7 bases in the middle. The CDR3 DNA reads as TGTGCCAGCTCACCACCGATAAGGGATACGCAGTATTTT. Protein: CASSPPIRDTQYF.

The J gene is TRBJ2-3, the V gene TRBV7-8; 9 positions match TRBD2. The CDR3 contains 17 residues. CDR1 is SGHVS and CDR2 is FQNEAQ in the germline V gene. V dropped 0 bases and J dropped 6; count of bases not matched to a gene: 10. The DNA for the CDR3 is TGTGCCAGCAGCTTAGCACTGAGCGGGGGGCCGGTGGATACGCAGTATTTT. This translates into CASSLALSGGPVDTQYF.

Written as DNA, the CDR3 is TGTGCCACCAGCAGAGATTCTGGGGGTTACGAGCAGTACTTC. This codes for CATSRDSGGYEQYF. This chain uses TRBV15 with TRBJ2-7; possibly TRBD1 or TRBD2 for D (5 bases each). Looked up from germline, CDR1 is LNHNV and CDR2 is YYDKDF (reference sequence). V lost 0 bases to trimming and J lost 4 bases, with 10 bases between them. The CDR3 loop spans 14 amino acids.

V and J are TRBV29-1 and TRBJ2-2, with 8 bases lining up with TRBD2. The CDR3 contains 16 residues. Germline V gene data show CDR1 as SQVTM and CDR2 as ANQGSEA. V shed 4 bases and J 5 bases; nucleotides not matched to a gene: 12. The CDR3 DNA is TGCAGCGTTGGAAGAGCGGGGGCATTTGGAACCGGGGAGCTGTTTTTT. Protein: CSVGRAGAFGTGELFF.

The chain links TRBV7-9 to TRBJ1-6; D gene ambiguous. Per germline, CDR1 SEHNR and CDR2 FQNEAQ (reference sequence). The CDR3 contains 15 residues. V lost 0 bases and J 8 bases, leaving 11 bases between the germline ends. CDR3 nucleotides: TGTGCCAGCAGCTTAGCGCCAGCGGGTGATTCACCCCTCCACTTT. This sequence encodes CASSLAPAGDSPLHF.

The rearrangement joins TRBV6-5 to TRBJ2-2; D call uncertain. The CDR3 is 16 residues long. V lost 0 bases to trimming and J lost 7 bases, with 15 bases between them. Germline-derived CDR1 and CDR2 are MNHEY and SVGAGI. As DNA, the CDR3 is TGTGCCAGCAGTTACTCGAACGTCCGACCGGTCGGGGAGCTGTTTTTT. This encodes CASSYSNVRPVGELFF.

The DNA for the CDR3 is TGTGCCAGTAGTATCTTACCGGGACAGGGGGCTAACAATGAGCAGTTCTTC. Amino acid sequence: CASSILPGQGANNEQFF. The chain is built from TRBV19 and TRBJ2-1; 12 positions agree with TRBD1. This CDR3 is 17 amino acids long. Germline V gene lookup returns CDR1 LNHDA and CDR2 SQIVND (reference sequence). The V segment lost 3 bases and the J segment 5 bases; nucleotides outside the gene matches: 8.

The J gene is TRBJ2-5, the V gene TRBV20-1; D is unresolved. CDR1 is DFQATT, CDR2 SNEGSKA, per germline (reference sequence). The CDR3 covers 14 residues. V was trimmed by 0 bases and J by 2 bases, leaving 10 bases between them. In DNA form, the CDR3 reads TGCAGTGCTAGAGATGGACGGGTACAAGAGACCCAGTACTTC. It is translated as CSARDGRVQETQYF.

The CDR3 region has the DNA TGTGCCAGCTCACCCCGGGGGACCGGAGGGGAAAAACTGTTTTTT. As protein: CASSPRGTGGEKLFF. V is TRBV18 and J is TRBJ1-4; D might be TRBD1 (5 bases). The V gene's germline CDR1 is KGHSH and CDR2 LQKENI. There are 15 residues in the CDR3. Trimming removed 3 bases at V and 8 bases at J, with 16 bases between.

DNA of the CDR3: TGCAGTGCTAGAGATTCCCCACTCCCGGAAAAACTGTTTTTT. Translating it yields CSARDSPLPEKLFF. V gene TRBV20-1 combines with J gene TRBJ1-4; D call uncertain. CDR1 is DFQATT and CDR2 is SNEGSKA in the germline V gene (reference sequence). This CDR3 region has 14 residues. Trimming cost V 0 bases and J 8 bases, with 13 bases left between them.

The V gene is TRBV15, the J gene TRBJ1-4; weak D call: TRBD1 (6 bases). The germline CDR1 and CDR2 sequences are LNHNV and YYDKDF (reference sequence). Deletions cut 5 bases from V and 7 bases from J, with 17 bases between. CDR3 size: 15 residues. CDR3 bases: TGTGCCACCAGCCCTAGGGGGGGGTTTGGTGAAAAACTGTTTTTT. Translating it yields CATSPRGGFGEKLFF.

This clonotype was counted only a few times. The chain uses TRBV5-1 and TRBJ2-3; D unresolved. Trimming took off 7 bases at V and 3 bases at J, with 18 bases between the two ends. Looked up from germline, CDR1 is SGHRS and CDR2 is YFSETQ. CDR3 length equals 15 residues. CDR3 sequence: CASRPRVERTDTQYF. CDR3 in DNA: TGCGCCAGCCGCCCCCGGGTTGAGAGAACAGATACGCAGTATTTT.

This clonotype has more than one count but fewer than ten. The J gene is TRBJ1-1, the V gene TRBV7-2, with D possibly TRBD1 on 6 matching bases. The V and J ends lost 4 bases and 1 base respectively, with 16 bases between them. This CDR3 is 16 amino acids long. Germline assignment: CDR1 SGHTA and CDR2 FQGNSA. CDR3 coding DNA: TGTGCCAGCAGCTCCCACAGGGTAGGGACGAACACTGAAGCTTTCTTT. Translating gives CASSSHRVGTNTEAFF.

The gene calls are TRBV10-3 and TRBJ2-3, with a weak D call TRBD1 (6 bases). The V end was cut by 0 bases, the J end by 2 bases, with 12 bases between. The CDR3 totals 16 residues. Germline V lookup: CDR1 ENHRY, CDR2 SYGVKD. CDR3 bases: TGTGCCATCAGTGAGTCGTGGGACACATACACAGATACGCAGTATTTT. Translated, it gives CAISESWDTYTDTQYF.

This clonotype was detected only a few times. The chain combines TRBV29-1 with TRBJ2-7; a weak D match, TRBD1 (5 bases). The V end lost 3 bases, the J end lost 5 bases, and 17 bases lay between the germline ends. The CDR3 runs 14 residues. The germline CDR1 and CDR2 sequences are SQVTM and ANQGSEA. CDR3 sequence (DNA): TGCAGCGTTGATTTGGGCCAGGGTGTCAACGAGCAGTACTTC. As protein: CSVDLGQGVNEQYF.

This clonotype was recorded a few times. The chain joins TRBV6-5 to TRBJ1-3; 7 bases align to TRBD1. Germline CDR1 is MNHEY and CDR2 is SVGAGI. The V segment lost 4 bases and the J segment 2 bases; nucleotides outside the gene matches: 2. There are 14 residues in the CDR3. CDR3 sequence: CASSFRGPGNTIYF. The DNA for the CDR3 is TGTGCCAGCAGTTTTAGGGGGCCTGGAAACACCATATATTTT.

The rearrangement links TRBV2 to TRBJ2-5, with D tentatively TRBD1 or TRBD2 (5 bases each). Trimming removed 7 bases at V and 1 base at J, with 16 bases between. Looked up from germline, CDR1 is SNHLY and CDR2 is FYNNEI. The CDR3 contains 15 residues. The CDR3 DNA reads as TGTGCCAGCACCGGGACCCCGAGCAGCCAAGAGACCCAGTACTTC. Its translation: CASTGTPSSQETQYF.

This clonotype was picked up a small number of times. The chain carries TRBV3-1 and TRBJ1-1, with D perhaps matching TRBD1 (6 bases). Germline V gives CDR1 LGHDT, CDR2 YNNKEL (reference sequence). The V gene lost 5 bases and the J gene lost 6 bases, with 16 bases spanning the gap. The CDR3 contains 14 residues. The CDR3, as DNA: TGTGCCAGCAGCTCACAGGGAGGTCGATCTGAAGCTTTCTTT. This gives the protein CASSSQGGRSEAFF.

This clonotype was seen a few times. Here the CDR3 reads CSARLGVTGELFF. As DNA, the CDR3 is TGCAGTGCCAGATTGGGGGTTACCGGGGAGCTGTTTTTT. J is TRBJ2-2 and V is TRBV20-1; D might be TRBD1 or TRBD2, each matching 5 bases. This CDR3 has 13 amino acids. V was pared by 6 bases and J by 5 bases, with 13 bases between. In germline, CDR1 is DFQATT, CDR2 SNEGSKA (reference sequence).